This T cell receptor (beta chain) was sequenced for a study of CD8 T cells in ankylosing spondylitis. Turning to this clonotype: What it binds is unknown.

V lost 5 bases, J lost 1 base, and 11 bases lay in between. The CDR3 extends over 14 amino acids. Germline V gives CDR1 LGHDT, CDR2 YNNKEL (reference sequence). TCRdb redid the calling of the 5' RACE reads with MiXCR, one entry per CDR3 protein. Of a few hundred thousand distinct CDR3 sequences in the sample, roughly 10% were seen once. General study findings and limits: CD8+ by phenotype, disease-linked clones were relatively rare in peripheral blood. A subset of motif variants has previously been described in the synovial fluid and blood of reactive arthritis.

This chain links TRBV3-1 with TRBJ1-1, with no clear D. The sample consisted of blood, either unsorted or a sorted T cell fraction (not recorded which). The source is a male donor with ankylosing spondylitis or in good health (not recorded which). This chain's CDR3 is CASSAPRKNTEAFF. The DNA of the CDR3 is TGTGCCAGCAGCGCGCCACGAAAGAACACTGAAGCTTTCTTT. The complete variable domain, with remaining parts taken from reference TRBV3-1 and TRBJ1-1, reads DTAVSQTPKYLVTQMGNDKSIKCEQNLGHDTMYWYKQDSKKFLKIMFSYNNKELIINETVPNRFSPKSPDKAHLNLHINSLELGDSAVYFCASSAPRKNTEAFFGQGTRLTVV.